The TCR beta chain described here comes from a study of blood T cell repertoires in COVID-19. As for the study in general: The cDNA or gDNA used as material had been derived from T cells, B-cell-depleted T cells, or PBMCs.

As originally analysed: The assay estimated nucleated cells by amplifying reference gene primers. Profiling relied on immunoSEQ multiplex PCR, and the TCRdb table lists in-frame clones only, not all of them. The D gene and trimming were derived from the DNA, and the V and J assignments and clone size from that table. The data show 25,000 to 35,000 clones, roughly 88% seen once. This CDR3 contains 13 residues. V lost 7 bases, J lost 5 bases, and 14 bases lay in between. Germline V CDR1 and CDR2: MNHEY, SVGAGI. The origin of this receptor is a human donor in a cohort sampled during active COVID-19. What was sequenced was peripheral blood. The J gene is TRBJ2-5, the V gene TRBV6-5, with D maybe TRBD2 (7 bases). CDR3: CASTRGAWETQYF. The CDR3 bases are TGTGCCAGCACCCGGGGGGCCTGGGAGACCCAGTACTTC.